The source of this T cell receptor beta chain is a study of T cells in Graves' hyperthyroidism and ophthalmopathy. Study details: Peripheral blood was secured at the point of initial diagnosis, before any treatment. Study-wide points: A model of 13 V-J features distinguished ophthalmopathy from stable hyperthyroidism. In blood, most of the thyroid clonotypes expanded above 0.001 were also present.

The V and J ends lost 1 base and 4 bases respectively, with 13 bases between them. This CDR3 has 15 amino acids. CDR1 and CDR2 from the germline V gene are SGHRS and YFSETQ. Template material for amplifying TCR beta CDR3 regions consisted of RNA transcripts. TCR CDR3 regions were first amplified by RT-PCR with HTBI primers. TCRdb reanalysed the multiplex PCR reads using MiXCR and keeps one entry per CDR3 protein. The data hold fewer than 400,000 distinct CDR3 sequences, with more than 13% observed a single time. Many counts were recorded for this clonotype. No antigen is known for it. Sequenced input: blood. This chain joins TRBV5-1 and TRBJ2-3; no clear D gene. The origin of this receptor is a man aged 45-60 years with Graves' ophthalmopathy. This CDR3 reads CASSLLAADPDTQYF. The CDR3 coding sequence is TGCGCCAGCAGCTTGTTAGCTGCAGACCCAGATACGCAGTATTTT.